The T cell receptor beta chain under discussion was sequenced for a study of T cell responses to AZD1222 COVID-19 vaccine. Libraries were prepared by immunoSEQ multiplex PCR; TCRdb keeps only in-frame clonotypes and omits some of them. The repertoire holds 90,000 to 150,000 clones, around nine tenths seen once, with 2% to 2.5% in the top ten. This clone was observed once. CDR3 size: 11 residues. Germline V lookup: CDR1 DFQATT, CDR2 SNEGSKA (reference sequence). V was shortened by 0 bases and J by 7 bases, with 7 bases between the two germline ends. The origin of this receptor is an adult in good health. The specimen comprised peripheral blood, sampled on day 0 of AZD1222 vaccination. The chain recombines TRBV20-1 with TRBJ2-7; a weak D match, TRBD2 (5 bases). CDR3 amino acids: CSARDWREQYF. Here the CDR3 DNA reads TGCAGTGCTAGAGATTGGAGGGAGCAGTACTTC.